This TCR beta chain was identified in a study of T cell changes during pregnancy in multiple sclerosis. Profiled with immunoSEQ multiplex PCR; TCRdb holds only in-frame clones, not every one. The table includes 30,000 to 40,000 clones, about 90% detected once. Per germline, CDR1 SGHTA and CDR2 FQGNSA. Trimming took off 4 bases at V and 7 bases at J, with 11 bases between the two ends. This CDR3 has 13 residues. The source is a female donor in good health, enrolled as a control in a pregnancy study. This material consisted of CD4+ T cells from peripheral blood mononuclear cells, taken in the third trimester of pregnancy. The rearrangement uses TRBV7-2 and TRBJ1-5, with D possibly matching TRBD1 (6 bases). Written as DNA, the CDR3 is TGTGCCAGCAGCTACAGGGAGGGCCAGCCCCAGCATTTT. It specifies CASSYREGQPQHF.